This T cell receptor beta chain is drawn from a study of blood T cell repertoires in COVID-19. Study at large: COVID-19 samples collected from the United States, Italy and Spain covered acute and convalescent phases. Nucleic acid was either cDNA or gDNA, and it came from T cells, B-cell-depleted T cells, or PBMCs.

The table lists this clone with a count of one. Original handling: Quantification of nucleated cells was approximated via reference gene primer amplification. This table comes from immunoSEQ multiplex PCR, and its TCRdb copy is limited to in-frame clones, with some not included. V, J and clone size are taken as reported in that table, and D and trimming were inferred from the DNA itself. The sample carries 150,000 to 200,000 clones, 75% to 90% recorded once. This receptor was taken from a man between 60 and 70 years old with acute or convalescent COVID-19. Material for sequencing was peripheral blood.

Here the CDR3 DNA reads TGCGCCAGCAGCTTGGGTGGCAGTATGAATGAAAAACTGTTTTTT. Residues: CASSLGGSMNEKLFF. V usage is TRBV5-1 and J usage is TRBJ1-4, with D unclear. Germline CDR1 is SGHRS and CDR2 is YFSETQ. The CDR3 contains 15 residues. V was trimmed by 0 bases and J by 5 bases, leaving 11 bases between them. Combining the CDR3 with reference TRBV5-1 and TRBJ1-4 gives the whole variable domain KAGVTQTPRYLIKTRGQQVTLSCSPISGHRSVSWYQQTPGQGLQFLFEYFSETQRNKGNFPGRFSGRQFSNSRSEMNVSTLELGDSALYLCASSLGGSMNEKLFFGSGTQLSVL.